This T cell receptor beta chain was sequenced in a study of regulatory T cells in long-lasting Graves disease. Noted time point: newly diagnosed GD, antithyroid drugs for less than 3 months. PBMC-derived RNA was used for the TCR library. Looked up from germline, CDR1 is SNHLY and CDR2 is FYNNEI. Trimming shortened V by 2 bases and J by 5 bases, and 10 bases separated the two germline ends. The CDR3 contains 14 residues. CDR3 regions were amplified by Arm-PCR using iRepertoire HTBI primers to build TCR beta libraries. TCRdb analysed the multiplex PCR reads with MiXCR anew, one entry per CDR3 protein. Among under 500,000 distinct CDR3 sequences listed, roughly 15% were seen once. In addition, the sample was reused for a study of T cells in Graves' hyperthyroidism and ophthalmopathy. From that report: Orbital computed tomography and thyroid ultrasound, together with serum TRAb and thyroxine and clinical symptoms, were used for diagnoses.

This specimen consisted of peripheral blood mononuclear cells (PBMCs), obtained at new diagnosis, from a patient treated with antithyroid drugs. The receptor was isolated from a woman in her 30s with Graves disease. The chain couples TRBV2 to TRBJ1-5; the D is unclear. CDR3 DNA: TGTGCCAGCAGTGAATTCGACGGTGATCAGCCCCAGCATTTT. This gives the protein CASSEFDGDQPQHF.